This T cell receptor (beta chain) stems from a study of cytomegalovirus exposure and HLA in healthy donors. The PCR was carried out with 60 Vbeta primers and 13 Jbeta primers. Sequencing was performed with immunoSEQ multiplex PCR; in TCRdb, only in-frame clones are kept and a portion is missing. The sample consists of 140,000 to 150,000 clones, around 84% of them appearing once. Study conclusions and caveats: In all likelihood, a cluster of highly shared sequence variants was a sequencing artifact. The study recorded around 160 TCR beta chains that were cytomegalovirus-associated. In a later analysis, at a false discovery rate of 0.05, about 17,000 TCR beta sequences matched HLA alleles. Being productive about 87% or about 30% of the time was typical of most TCR beta V segments in an earlier analysis.

Comment on this clone: Its specificity is not known.

Specimen: PBMCs. The clonotype originates from a boy aged 2 to 9 in good health and CMV-seronegative.

CDR3 coding DNA: TGTGCCAGCAGCCTAATTGGAGGGAGGGTTCGCTACAATGAGCAGTTCTTC. Encoded protein: CASSLIGGRVRYNEQFF. V is TRBV9 and J is TRBJ2-1; 7 nucleotides line up with TRBD2. From germline, CDR1 is SGDLS and CDR2 YYNGEE. The ends lost 4 bases at V and 3 bases at J; junction bases unmatched: 13. The CDR3 contains 17 residues.